The 32 T cell receptor beta chains given below trace back to one sample, sequenced in a study of T cell repertoires in cytomegalovirus infection. TCRdb passed the reads through MiXCR, listing each CDR3 protein once. Of approximately 260,000 distinct CDR3 sequences in the sample, less than 25% were seen once. No antigens are known for them. The specimen comprised cultured PBMCs, sampled from culture after CMV antigen stimulation. The receptors were gathered from a human donor in good health (CMV status not recorded). Some clones in this sample may be carry-over from other donors' samples.

This chain connects TRBV7-3 to TRBJ2-5, with 14 bases fitting TRBD2. Germline CDR1 is SGHTA and CDR2 is FQGTGA. This CDR3 is built from 15 residues. J gave up 3 bases and V 5 bases, and 2 bases lay outside the gene matches. CDR3 sequence: CASSAGLAGEETQYF. DNA of the CDR3: TGTGCCAGCAGCGCGGGACTAGCGGGGGAAGAGACCCAGTACTTC.

This clonotype occurred a few times. The rearrangement uses TRBV27 and TRBJ2-3; D might be TRBD1 (5 bases). The CDR3 consists of 14 residues. Trimming took 2 bases from V and 4 from J, leaving 10 bases between them. Per the germline V gene, CDR1 is MNHEY and CDR2 is SMNVEV (reference sequence). In nucleotides, the CDR3 is TGTGCCAGCAGTTTAGGGGCGGCGTCAGATACGCAGTATTTT. Translation: CASSLGAASDTQYF.

At least ten counts were recorded for this clonotype. This chain uses TRBV11-1 with TRBJ1-5; D is uncertain. Trimming removed 2 bases at V and 0 bases at J, with 2 bases between. The CDR3 is 13 residues long. The germline V gene encodes CDR1 SGHAT and CDR2 FQDESV (reference sequence). The CDR3 reads CASSLSSNQPQHF. The CDR3 DNA follows: TGTGCCAGCAGCTTAAGTAGCAATCAGCCCCAGCATTTT.

The chain recombines TRBV12-3 or TRBV12-4 with TRBJ2-2; D not certain. This CDR3 region has 13 residues. V lost 9 bases to trimming and J lost 2 bases, with 10 bases between them. CDR3 amino acids: CASTLINTGELFF. CDR3 bases: TGTGCCAGTACGCTCATTAACACCGGGGAGCTGTTTTTT.

This clonotype was seen more than once but under ten times. The V call is TRBV19, the J call TRBJ2-1, with TRBD2 matching over 14 bases. J was trimmed by 9 bases and V by 5 bases; bases with no gene match: 6. The length of the CDR3 is 15 residues. Germline CDR1 is LNHDA and CDR2 is SQIVND (reference sequence). The CDR3 region has the DNA TGTGCCAGTAGTGTGGGACTAGCGGGAGTGGTTGAGCAGTTCTTC. It encodes CASSVGLAGVVEQFF.

This clonotype was recorded a few times. The chain employs TRBV9 and TRBJ2-1, with 14 positions matching TRBD2. After removal of 2 bases from V and 9 bases from J, the junction contained 4 bases not matched to a gene. CDR3 length: 15 amino acids. CDR1 SGDLS and CDR2 YYNGEE come from the germline V gene. CDR3 in amino acids: CASSVGTSGSFEQFF. The DNA for the CDR3 is TGTGCCAGCAGCGTGGGGACTAGCGGGAGTTTTGAGCAGTTCTTC.

This CDR3 reads CASSFNINTEAFF. In DNA form, the CDR3 reads TGTGCCAGCAGCTTTAACATTAACACTGAAGCTTTCTTT. The chain combines TRBV5-4 with TRBJ1-1, with no clear D. This CDR3 spans 13 amino acids. CDR1 is SGHNT and CDR2 is YYREEE in the germline V gene (reference sequence). The V gene lost 2 bases and the J gene lost 2 bases, with 7 bases spanning the gap. Supplemented by reference TRBV5-4 and TRBJ1-1, the full variable domain reads ETGVTQSPTHLIKTRGQQVTLRCSSQSGHNTVSWYQQALGQGPQFIFQYYREEENGRGNFPPRFSGLQFPNYSSELNVNALELDDSALYLCASSFNINTEAFFGQGTRLTVV.

The CDR3 nucleotides read TGTGCCAGCAGCTCACCCCAGGTTGTTGGTCCGATATCTGGGGCCAACGTCCTGACTTTC. It specifies CASSSPQVVGPISGANVLTF. V usage is TRBV7-7 and J usage is TRBJ2-6; D not resolved. V lost 4 bases and J 1 base, leaving 23 bases between the germline ends. CDR1 is SSHAT, CDR2 FNYEAQ, per germline (reference sequence). CDR3 length: 20 amino acids. The full variable domain, with the rest looked up from reference TRBV7-7 and TRBJ2-6, is GAGVSQSPRYKVTKRGQDVTLRCDPISSHATLYWYQQALGQGPEFLTYFNYEAQPDKSGLPSDRFSAERPEGSISTLTIQRTEQRDSAMYRCASSSPQVVGPISGANVLTFGAGSRLTVL.

The rearrangement joins TRBV7-6 to TRBJ1-2; 7 bases match TRBD1. Germline V gene sequence: CDR1 SGHVS, CDR2 FNYEAQ. The junction had 15 bases not matched to a gene; V was cut back by 3 bases and J by 8 bases. CDR3 length equals 16 residues. The CDR3 reads CASSLAGQAGFGGYTF. CDR3 nucleotides: TGTGCCAGCAGCTTGGCTGGACAGGCTGGCTTTGGGGGCTACACCTTC.

The chain recombines TRBV4-2 with TRBJ2-7; TRBD2 agrees at 8 bases. Per germline, CDR1 LGHNA and CDR2 YNFKEQ. The trim removed 8 bases at V and 0 bases at J, leaving 9 bases unmatched. This CDR3 spans 15 amino acids. The CDR3 spells CASSFQGTSSYEQYF. CDR3 nucleotides: TGTGCCAGCTCGTTCCAAGGGACTAGCTCCTACGAGCAGTACTTC.

In this sample, this clonotype turned up a few times. V usage is TRBV20-1 and J usage is TRBJ2-2; the D gene could be TRBD1 or TRBD2 (6 bases each). From germline, CDR1 is DFQATT and CDR2 SNEGSKA (reference sequence). The ends were cut back, 1 base at V and 4 bases at J, with 13 bases in the middle. The CDR3 loop spans 15 amino acids. The CDR3 here is CSARVPGAGTGELFF. The CDR3 bases are TGCAGTGCTAGAGTCCCGGGGGCCGGCACCGGGGAGCTGTTTTTT.

In this sample, this clonotype turned up many times. The chain joins TRBV7-9 to TRBJ2-7; possibly TRBD1 for D (5 bases). The germline V and J ends were trimmed by 1 base and 5 bases, with 6 bases remaining between them. The germline V gene encodes CDR1 SEHNR and CDR2 FQNEAQ (reference sequence). The length of the CDR3 is 12 residues. The CDR3 loop reads CASSLVGDEQYV. Here the CDR3 DNA reads TGTGCCAGCAGCTTAGTAGGGGACGAGCAGTACGTC.

Note on this clonotype: A clone one base away is much larger, so this may be a read error. V usage is TRBV7-3 and J usage is TRBJ2-7; 10 bases are shared with TRBD2. The junction had 2 bases not matched to a gene; V was cut back by 2 bases and J by 4 bases. CDR1 is SGHTA, CDR2 FQGTGA, per germline. This CDR3 is built from 14 residues. CDR3 residues: CASSLSAGGYEQYF. CDR3 DNA: TGTGCCAGCAGCTTATCAGCGGGAGGGTACGAGCAGTACTTC.

The chain employs TRBV2 and TRBJ2-2; D ambiguous. Germline V gene lookup returns CDR1 SNHLY and CDR2 FYNNEI. Between the trimmed V and J ends, which lost 7 bases and 13 bases, there was a span of 16 bases. This CDR3 spans 12 amino acids. CDR3 nucleotides: TGTGCCAGCACCCCCGAGACCAGAGGGCTGTTTTTT. Protein product: CASTPETRGLFF.

The chain employs TRBV4-1 and TRBJ1-2; 7 bases line up with TRBD1. Unmatched junction bases numbered 11, after V lost 0 bases and J lost 4 bases. The length of the CDR3 is 17 residues. Germline V CDR1 and CDR2: MGHRA, YSYEKL. CDR3 in amino acids: CASSQEVGTETLYGYTF. The CDR3 DNA reads as TGCGCCAGCAGCCAAGAGGTTGGGACAGAGACCCTCTATGGCTACACCTTC.

This clonotype was seen a few times. The V and J genes are TRBV7-8 and TRBJ2-7; D unclear. The germline CDR1 and CDR2 sequences are SGHVS and FQNEAQ. The CDR3 covers 12 residues. V lost 8 bases and J 5 bases, leaving 13 bases between the germline ends. This CDR3 reads CASGPGRNEQYV. The CDR3 region has the DNA TGTGCCAGCGGCCCCGGAAGGAACGAGCAGTACGTC.

The chain links TRBV30 to TRBJ1-1; 7 nucleotides agree with TRBD1. J was trimmed by 4 bases and V by 5 bases; bases with no gene match: 10. The V gene's germline CDR1 is GTSNPN and CDR2 SVGIG (reference sequence). The CDR3 contains 14 residues. The CDR3 sequence: CAWAQQGSGTEAFF. The CDR3 bases are TGTGCCTGGGCGCAACAGGGGAGCGGCACTGAAGCTTTCTTT.

The chain has TRBV7-9 and TRBJ2-5; D is unresolved. The germline V gene encodes CDR1 SEHNR and CDR2 FQNEAQ (reference sequence). This CDR3 has 12 amino acids. V shed 5 bases and J shed 5 bases, with 9 bases lying between them. The DNA of the CDR3 is TGTGCCAGCAGCCCTCAAGCTGAGACCCAGTACTTC. This gives the protein CASSPQAETQYF.

The V and J genes are TRBV10-3 and TRBJ2-7; 9 positions agree with TRBD2. Trimming removed 5 bases from V and 2 bases from J; junction bases left unmatched: 10. The CDR3 length is 16 residues. CDR1 is ENHRY and CDR2 is SYGVKD in the germline V gene. The chain's CDR3 is CAISSRTSGLTYEQYF. The CDR3 DNA reads as TGTGCCATCAGTTCACGAACTAGCGGGTTAACCTACGAGCAGTACTTC.

The chain couples TRBV29-1 to TRBJ1-2; 7 bases map to TRBD1. The CDR3 runs 12 residues. Trimming removed 7 bases from V and 7 bases from J; junction bases left unmatched: 9. The germline V gene encodes CDR1 SQVTM and CDR2 ANQGSEA. The CDR3 DNA follows: TGCAGCGGGGGGGACAGCGCAATTGGCTACACCTTC. The encoded protein is CSGGDSAIGYTF.

This clonotype appeared a few times. CDR3 coding DNA: TGCGCCAGCAGCCAAGGGCCGGGACTAGCTGAGACCCAGTACTTC. Translated: CASSQGPGLAETQYF. This rearrangement joins TRBV4-1 to TRBJ2-5, with 9 bases identical to TRBD2. CDR1 MGHRA and CDR2 YSYEKL come from the germline V gene. V dropped 1 base and J dropped 5; count of bases not matched to a gene: 5. The CDR3 length is 15 residues.

This clonotype appeared many times. The chain combines TRBV7-3 with TRBJ2-3; D unclear. The CDR3 is made up of 15 amino acids. The V gene lost 0 bases and the J gene lost 0 bases, with 7 bases spanning the gap. Germline-derived CDR1 and CDR2 are SGHTA and FQGTGA. CDR3: CASSLTSRSTDTQYF. CDR3 bases: TGTGCCAGCAGCTTAACTAGTCGGAGCACAGATACGCAGTATTTT.

In DNA, the CDR3 is TGTGCCAGCTCACCGCCAGGACGGCTGAACACTGAAGCTTTCTTT. It codes for CASSPPGRLNTEAFF. The chain couples TRBV18 to TRBJ1-1; no reliable D call. The germline CDR1 and CDR2 sequences are KGHSH and LQKENI. This CDR3 region has 15 residues. V was pared by 3 bases and J by 0 bases, with 11 bases between.

This chain links TRBV7-9 with TRBJ2-7; TRBD1 aligns across 9 bases. The CDR3 covers 17 residues. Germline V CDR1 and CDR2: SEHNR, FQNEAQ (reference sequence). Trimming removed 4 bases from V and 0 bases from J; junction bases left unmatched: 10. DNA for the CDR3: TGTGCCAGCAGCTCCATAGAAACAGGGGGCTTCTCCTACGAGCAGTACTTC. It codes for CASSSIETGGFSYEQYF.

The chain carries TRBV6-6 and TRBJ2-7; 8 bases are shared with TRBD1. J lost 7 bases, V lost 6 bases, and 17 bases had no gene match. Germline assignment: CDR1 MNHNY and CDR2 SVGAGI (reference sequence). This CDR3 spans 16 amino acids. The CDR3 loop is CASSRQDRESSDEQYV. CDR3 nucleotides: TGTGCCAGCAGCCGGCAGGACAGGGAATCTTCAGATGAGCAGTACGTC.

CDR3 bases: TGCAGTGCTAGAGATAGGCAGGATAACTATGGCTACACCTTC. Translating it yields CSARDRQDNYGYTF. This chain links TRBV20-1 with TRBJ1-2; D gene uncertain. CDR1 is DFQATT, CDR2 SNEGSKA, per germline (reference sequence). CDR3 length: 14 residues. V lost 0 bases and J 1 base, leaving 9 bases between the germline ends.

This clonotype was detected many times. This chain uses TRBV7-2 with TRBJ1-1; possible D gene TRBD1, 5 bases. Trimming stripped 2 bases from V and 5 bases from J, with 15 bases between. Germline CDR1 and CDR2: SGHTA and FQGNSA. The CDR3 is made up of 15 amino acids. CDR3 loop: CASSLLSGANTEAFF. Here the CDR3 DNA reads TGTGCCAGCAGCTTATTAAGCGGGGCTAATACTGAAGCTTTCTTT.

The rearrangement joins TRBV30 to TRBJ2-3, with D possibly being TRBD2 (6 bases). The germline gives CDR1 GTSNPN, CDR2 SVGIG (reference sequence). The germline V and J ends were trimmed by 2 bases and 0 bases, with 12 bases remaining between them. CDR3 length: 15 residues. The CDR3: CAWSRGGRSTDTQYF. The CDR3 nucleotides read TGTGCCTGGAGTAGGGGAGGCCGAAGCACAGATACGCAGTATTTT.

This clonotype has ten or more counts. The chain carries TRBV12-3 or TRBV12-4 and TRBJ1-3; D remains ambiguous. The CDR3 has 13 residues. V lost 3 bases, J lost 3 bases, and 6 bases lay in between. The CDR3 nucleotides are TGTGCCAGCAGTTTGAATCGTGGAAACACCATATATTTT. It encodes CASSLNRGNTIYF.

The sample holds many counts of this clonotype. The rearrangement links TRBV12-5 to TRBJ1-5; D gene ambiguous. Trimming removed 1 base at V and 4 bases at J, with 5 bases between. Per germline, CDR1 LGHNT and CDR2 FRNRAP. The CDR3 runs 13 residues. For the CDR3, the DNA is TGTGCTAGTGGTTTGGGGCGGAATCAGCCCCAGCATTTT. It translates to CASGLGRNQPQHF.

This rearrangement joins TRBV9 to TRBJ1-1; 8 bases are shared with TRBD1. This CDR3 is built from 15 residues. The V and J ends lost 0 bases and 8 bases, in that order; junction bases with no gene match: 9. Looked up from germline, CDR1 is SGDLS and CDR2 is YYNGEE. Here the CDR3 reads CASSVGTGFAREAFF. The CDR3 bases are TGTGCCAGCAGCGTAGGGACAGGGTTCGCACGGGAAGCTTTCTTT.

V usage is TRBV28 and J usage is TRBJ2-7; the match to TRBD2 covers 11 bases. Germline values: CDR1 MDHEN, CDR2 SYDVKM. The CDR3 contains 15 residues. The ends lost 7 bases at V and 7 bases at J; junction bases unmatched: 12. The CDR3 DNA reads as TGTGCCAGCACCACACTAGCGGGAGAGCGGGGTGAGCAGTACTTC. Its translation is CASTTLAGERGEQYF.